Here is one T cell receptor beta chain with its context. This sequence may be a read error, since a much larger clone differs from it by one base. The CDR3 loop spans 16 amino acids. Germline V gene sequence: CDR1 MNHEY, CDR2 SMNVEV (reference sequence). With 6 bases removed from V and 0 bases from J, the gap between germline ends came to 15 bases. This sample was taken from a study of blood T cells in healthy people across ages. Drawn from each donor were 8.5 to 10 milliliters of peripheral blood. Alongside a J-beta primer mix, a sample-barcoded 5' primer served in a second PCR lasting roughly 6 to 11 cycles. Each CDR3 protein gets one entry after TCRdb re-called the 5' RACE reads with MiXCR. The table includes 800,000 to 950,000 distinct CDR3 sequences, about 28% detected once. These data were also reused for a study on T cells of mothers and their children. That work adds: A slight, non-significant increase in overlap was found for related mother-child pairs relative to unrelated pairs.

The source of this sequence is a woman aged 35 to 49 in good health. Sequencing input: blood. V is TRBV27 and J is TRBJ2-1; the D is unclear. The CDR3 DNA follows: TGTGCCAGCAGACCCGAACTATCGAGCTCCTACAATGAGCAGTTCTTC. Encoded protein: CASRPELSSSYNEQFF.